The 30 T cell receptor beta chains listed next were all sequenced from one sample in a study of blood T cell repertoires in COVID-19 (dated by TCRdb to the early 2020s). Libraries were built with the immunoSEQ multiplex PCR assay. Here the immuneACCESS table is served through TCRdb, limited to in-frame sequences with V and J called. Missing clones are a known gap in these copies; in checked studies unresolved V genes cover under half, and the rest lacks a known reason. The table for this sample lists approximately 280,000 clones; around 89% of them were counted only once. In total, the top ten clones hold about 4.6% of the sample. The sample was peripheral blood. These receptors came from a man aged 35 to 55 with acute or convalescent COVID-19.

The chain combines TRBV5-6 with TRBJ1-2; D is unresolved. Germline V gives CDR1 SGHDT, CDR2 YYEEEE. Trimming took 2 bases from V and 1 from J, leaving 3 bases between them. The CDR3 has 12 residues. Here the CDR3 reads CASSFSNYGYTF. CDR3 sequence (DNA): TGTGCCAGCAGCTTCAGTAACTATGGCTACACCTTC.

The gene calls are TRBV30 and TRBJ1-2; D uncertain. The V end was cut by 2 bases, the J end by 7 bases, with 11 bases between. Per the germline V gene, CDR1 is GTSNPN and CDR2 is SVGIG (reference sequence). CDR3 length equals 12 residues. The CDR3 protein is CAWSPEVVGYTF. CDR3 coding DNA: TGTGCCTGGAGTCCCGAGGTGGTTGGCTACACCTTC.

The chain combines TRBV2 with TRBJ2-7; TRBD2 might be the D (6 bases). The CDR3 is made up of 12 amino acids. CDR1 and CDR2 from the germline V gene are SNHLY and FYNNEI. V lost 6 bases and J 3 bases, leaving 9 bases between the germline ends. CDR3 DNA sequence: TGTGCCAGCAGGGACTATAACTACGAGCAGTACTTC. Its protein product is CASRDYNYEQYF.

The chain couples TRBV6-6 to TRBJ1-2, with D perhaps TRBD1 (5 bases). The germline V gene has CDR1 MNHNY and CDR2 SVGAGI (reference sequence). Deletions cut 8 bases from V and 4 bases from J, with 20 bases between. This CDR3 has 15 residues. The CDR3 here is CASVIIPTGVYGYTF. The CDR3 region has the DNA TGTGCCAGCGTAATTATCCCCACAGGAGTCTATGGCTACACCTTC.

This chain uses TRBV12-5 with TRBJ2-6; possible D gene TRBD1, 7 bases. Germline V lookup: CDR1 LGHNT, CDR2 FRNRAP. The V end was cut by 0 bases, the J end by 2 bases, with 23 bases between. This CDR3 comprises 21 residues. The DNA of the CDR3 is TGTGCTAGTGGTTTGGTACCCTTAGGGGGGTCAGGGGGACCTGGGGCCAACGTCCTGACTTTC. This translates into CASGLVPLGGSGGPGANVLTF.

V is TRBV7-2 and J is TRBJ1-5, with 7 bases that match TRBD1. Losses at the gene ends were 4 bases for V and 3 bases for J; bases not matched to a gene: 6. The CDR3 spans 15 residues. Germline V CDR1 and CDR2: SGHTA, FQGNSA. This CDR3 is CASSSAGTVNQPQHF. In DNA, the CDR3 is TGTGCCAGCAGCTCTGCCGGGACAGTCAATCAGCCCCAGCATTTT.

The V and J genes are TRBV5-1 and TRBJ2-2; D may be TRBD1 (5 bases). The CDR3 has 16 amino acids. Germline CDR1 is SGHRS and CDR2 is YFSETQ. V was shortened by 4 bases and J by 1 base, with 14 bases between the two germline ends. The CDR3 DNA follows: TGCGCCAGCAGCCAGACAGTTCCCGAGAACACCGGGGAGCTGTTTTTT. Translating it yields CASSQTVPENTGELFF. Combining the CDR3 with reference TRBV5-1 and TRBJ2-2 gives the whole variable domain KAGVTQTPRYLIKTRGQQVTLSCSPISGHRSVSWYQQTPGQGLQFLFEYFSETQRNKGNFPGRFSGRQFSNSRSEMNVSTLELGDSALYLCASSQTVPENTGELFFGEGSRLTVL.

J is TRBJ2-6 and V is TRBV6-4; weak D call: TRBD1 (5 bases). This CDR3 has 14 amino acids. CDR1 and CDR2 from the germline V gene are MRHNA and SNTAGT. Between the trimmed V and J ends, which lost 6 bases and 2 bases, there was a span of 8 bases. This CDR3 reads CASSQGTGANVLTF. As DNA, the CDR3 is TGTGCCAGCAGCCAGGGTACTGGGGCCAACGTCCTGACTTTC.

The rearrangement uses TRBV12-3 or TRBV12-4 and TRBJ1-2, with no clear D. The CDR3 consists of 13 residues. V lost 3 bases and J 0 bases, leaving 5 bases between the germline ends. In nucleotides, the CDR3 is TGTGCCAGCAGTTTCGGGACTAACTATGGCTACACCTTC. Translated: CASSFGTNYGYTF.

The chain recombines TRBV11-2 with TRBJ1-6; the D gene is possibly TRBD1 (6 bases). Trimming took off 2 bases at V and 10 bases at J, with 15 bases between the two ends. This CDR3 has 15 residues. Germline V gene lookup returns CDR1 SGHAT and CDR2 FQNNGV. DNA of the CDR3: TGTGCCAGCAGCTTATGGGCAGGGGCAAACTCACCCCTCCACTTT. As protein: CASSLWAGANSPLHF.

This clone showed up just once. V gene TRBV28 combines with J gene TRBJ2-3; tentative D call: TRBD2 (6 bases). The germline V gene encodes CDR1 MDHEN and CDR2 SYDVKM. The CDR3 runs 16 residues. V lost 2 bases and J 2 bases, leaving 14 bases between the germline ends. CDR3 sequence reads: CASSLSSGGVTDTQYF. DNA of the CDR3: TGTGCCAGCAGTTTAAGCTCCGGGGGAGTCACAGATACGCAGTATTTT.

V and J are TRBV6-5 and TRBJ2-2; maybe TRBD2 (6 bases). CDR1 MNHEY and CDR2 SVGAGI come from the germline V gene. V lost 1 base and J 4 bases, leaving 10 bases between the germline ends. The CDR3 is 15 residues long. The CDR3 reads CASSYLEGGTGELFF. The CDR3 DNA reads TGTGCCAGCAGTTACTTGGAGGGCGGCACCGGGGAGCTGTTTTTT.

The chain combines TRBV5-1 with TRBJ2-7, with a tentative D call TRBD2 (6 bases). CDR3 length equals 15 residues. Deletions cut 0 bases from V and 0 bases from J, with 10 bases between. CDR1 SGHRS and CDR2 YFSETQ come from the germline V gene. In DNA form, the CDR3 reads TGCGCCAGCAGCTTGGAATCGGGACTCTCCTACGAGCAGTACTTC. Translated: CASSLESGLSYEQYF.

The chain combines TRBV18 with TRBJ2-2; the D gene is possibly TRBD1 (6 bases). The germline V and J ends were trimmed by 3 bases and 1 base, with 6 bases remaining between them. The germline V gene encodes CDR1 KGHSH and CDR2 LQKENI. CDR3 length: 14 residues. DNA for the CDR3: TGTGCCAGCTCACCCAGGGGGAACACCGGGGAGCTGTTTTTT. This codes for CASSPRGNTGELFF. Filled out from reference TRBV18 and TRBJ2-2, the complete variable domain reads NAGVMQNPRHLVRRRGQEARLRCSPMKGHSHVYWYRQLPEEGLKFMVYLQKENIIDESGMPKERFSAEFPKEGPSILRIQQVVRGDSAAYFCASSPRGNTGELFFGEGSRLTVL.

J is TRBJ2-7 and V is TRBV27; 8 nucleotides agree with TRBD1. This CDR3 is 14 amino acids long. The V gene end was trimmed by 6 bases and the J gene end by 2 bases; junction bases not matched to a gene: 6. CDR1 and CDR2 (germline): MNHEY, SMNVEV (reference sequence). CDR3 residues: CASSRVQGAYEQYF. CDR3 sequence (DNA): TGTGCCAGCAGCCGCGTACAGGGGGCCTACGAGCAGTACTTC.

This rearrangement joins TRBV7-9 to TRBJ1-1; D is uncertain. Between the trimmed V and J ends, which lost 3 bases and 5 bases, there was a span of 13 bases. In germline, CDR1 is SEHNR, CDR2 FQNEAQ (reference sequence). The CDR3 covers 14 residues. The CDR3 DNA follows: TGTGCCAGCAGCTTGTCCCTAGGCGGGACTGAAGCTTTCTTT. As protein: CASSLSLGGTEAFF.

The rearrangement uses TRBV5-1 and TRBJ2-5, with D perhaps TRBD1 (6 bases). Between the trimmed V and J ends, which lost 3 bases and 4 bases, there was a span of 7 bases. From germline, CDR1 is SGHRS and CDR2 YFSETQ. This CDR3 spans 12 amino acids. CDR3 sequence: CASSSQGETQYF. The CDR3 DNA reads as TGCGCCAGCAGCTCACAGGGAGAGACCCAGTACTTC. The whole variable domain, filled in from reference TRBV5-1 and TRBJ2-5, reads KAGVTQTPRYLIKTRGQQVTLSCSPISGHRSVSWYQQTPGQGLQFLFEYFSETQRNKGNFPGRFSGRQFSNSRSEMNVSTLELGDSALYLCASSSQGETQYFGPGTRLLVL.

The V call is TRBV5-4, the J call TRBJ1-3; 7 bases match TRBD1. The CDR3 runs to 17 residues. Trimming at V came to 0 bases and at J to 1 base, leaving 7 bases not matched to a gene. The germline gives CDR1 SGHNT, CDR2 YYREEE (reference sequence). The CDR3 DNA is TGTGCCAGCAGCTTGGCCGGACAGGCGGTTTCTGGAAACACCATATATTTT. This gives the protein CASSLAGQAVSGNTIYF.

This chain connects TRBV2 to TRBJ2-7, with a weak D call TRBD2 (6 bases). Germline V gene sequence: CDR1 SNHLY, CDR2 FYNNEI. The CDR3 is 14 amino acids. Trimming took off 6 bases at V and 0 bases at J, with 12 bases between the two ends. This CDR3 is CASRSGGISYEQYF. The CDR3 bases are TGTGCCAGCAGGAGTGGAGGGATCTCCTACGAGCAGTACTTC.

The CDR3 DNA is TGCGCCAGCAGTGATTTCGACTATGGCTACACCTTC. Translating gives CASSDFDYGYTF. V usage is TRBV10-2 and J usage is TRBJ1-2; no reliable D call. The CDR3 consists of 12 residues. CDR1 is WSHSY, CDR2 SAAADI, per germline. The germline V and J ends were trimmed by 3 bases and 3 bases, with 5 bases remaining between them.

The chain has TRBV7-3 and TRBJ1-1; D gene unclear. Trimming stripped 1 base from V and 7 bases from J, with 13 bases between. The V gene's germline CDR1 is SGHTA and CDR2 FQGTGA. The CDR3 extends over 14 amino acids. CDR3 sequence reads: CASSLIGGISEAFF. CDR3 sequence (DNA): TGTGCCAGCAGCTTAATCGGAGGGATCAGTGAAGCTTTCTTT.

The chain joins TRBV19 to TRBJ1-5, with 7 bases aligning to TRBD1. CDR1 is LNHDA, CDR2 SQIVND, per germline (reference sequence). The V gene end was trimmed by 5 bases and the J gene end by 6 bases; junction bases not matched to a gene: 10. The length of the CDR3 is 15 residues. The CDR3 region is CASSLLQGSGQPQHF. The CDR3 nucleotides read TGTGCCAGTAGTCTTTTACAGGGGAGTGGTCAGCCCCAGCATTTT.

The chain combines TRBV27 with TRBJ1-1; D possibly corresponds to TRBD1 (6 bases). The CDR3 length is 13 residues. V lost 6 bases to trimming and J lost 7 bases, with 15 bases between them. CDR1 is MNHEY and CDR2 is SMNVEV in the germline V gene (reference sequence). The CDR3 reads CASSHGGAGEAFF. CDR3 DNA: TGTGCCAGCAGCCATGGGGGGGCTGGTGAAGCTTTCTTT.

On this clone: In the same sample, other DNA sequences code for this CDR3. The CDR3 loop reads CASTLGGAGYTF. DNA of the CDR3: TGTGCCAGCACCCTGGGGGGGGCAGGCTACACCTTC. J is TRBJ1-2 and V is TRBV3-1 (or the pseudogene TRBV3-2), with D possibly TRBD1 on 6 matching bases. The germline V and J ends were trimmed by 7 bases and 8 bases, with 14 bases remaining between them. CDR3 size: 12 residues. Germline values: CDR1 LGHDT, CDR2 YNNKEL (reference sequence).

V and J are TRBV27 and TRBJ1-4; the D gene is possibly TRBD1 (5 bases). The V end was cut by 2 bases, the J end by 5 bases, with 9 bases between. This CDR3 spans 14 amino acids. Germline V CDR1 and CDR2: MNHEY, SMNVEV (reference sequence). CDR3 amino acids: CASSLLGPNEKLFF. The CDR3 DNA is TGTGCCAGCAGTTTACTGGGGCCGAATGAAAAACTGTTTTTT.

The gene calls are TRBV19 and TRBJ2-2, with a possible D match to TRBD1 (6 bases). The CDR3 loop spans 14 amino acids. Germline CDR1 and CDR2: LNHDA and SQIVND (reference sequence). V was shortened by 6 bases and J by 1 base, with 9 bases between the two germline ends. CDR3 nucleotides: TGTGCCAGTAGAGCGGACAGGAACACCGGGGAGCTGTTTTTT. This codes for CASRADRNTGELFF.

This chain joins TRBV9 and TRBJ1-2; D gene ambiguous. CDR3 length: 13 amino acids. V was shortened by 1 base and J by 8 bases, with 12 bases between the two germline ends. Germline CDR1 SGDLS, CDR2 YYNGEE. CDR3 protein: CASSVLTGGGYTF. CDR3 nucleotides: TGTGCCAGCAGCGTACTAACGGGAGGAGGCTACACCTTC.

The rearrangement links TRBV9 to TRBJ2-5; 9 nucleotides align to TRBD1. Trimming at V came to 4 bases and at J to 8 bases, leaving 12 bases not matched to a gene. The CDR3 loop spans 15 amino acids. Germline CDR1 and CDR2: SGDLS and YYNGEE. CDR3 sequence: CASSPRTGELITQYF. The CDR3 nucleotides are TGTGCCAGCAGCCCTCGGACAGGGGAATTAATTACCCAGTACTTC.

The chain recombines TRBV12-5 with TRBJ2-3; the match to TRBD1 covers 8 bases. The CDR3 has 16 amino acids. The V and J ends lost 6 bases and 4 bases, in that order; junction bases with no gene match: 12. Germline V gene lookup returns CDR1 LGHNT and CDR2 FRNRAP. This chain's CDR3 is CASGRGQGEKADTQYF. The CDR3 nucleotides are TGTGCTAGTGGCCGAGGACAGGGTGAGAAAGCAGATACGCAGTATTTT.

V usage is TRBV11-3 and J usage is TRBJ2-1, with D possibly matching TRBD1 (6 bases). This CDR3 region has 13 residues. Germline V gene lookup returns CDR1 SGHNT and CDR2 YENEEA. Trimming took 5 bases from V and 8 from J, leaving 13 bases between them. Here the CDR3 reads CASSLVGGDEQFF. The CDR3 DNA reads TGTGCCAGCAGCCTAGTAGGGGGTGATGAGCAGTTCTTC. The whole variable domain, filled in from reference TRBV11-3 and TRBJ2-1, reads EAGVVQSPRYKIIEKKQPVAFWCNPISGHNTLYWYLQNLGQGPELLIRYENEEAVDDSQLPKDRFSAERLKGVDSTLKIQPAELGDSAVYLCASSLVGGDEQFFGPGTRLTVL.